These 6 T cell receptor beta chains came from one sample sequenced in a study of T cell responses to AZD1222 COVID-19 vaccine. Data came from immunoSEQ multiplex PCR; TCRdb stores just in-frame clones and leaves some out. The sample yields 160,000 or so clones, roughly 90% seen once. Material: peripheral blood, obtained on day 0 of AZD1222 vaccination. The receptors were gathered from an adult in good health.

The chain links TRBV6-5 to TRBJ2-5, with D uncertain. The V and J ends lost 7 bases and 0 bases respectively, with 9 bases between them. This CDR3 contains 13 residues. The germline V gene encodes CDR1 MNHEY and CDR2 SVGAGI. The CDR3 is CASIRAYQETQYF. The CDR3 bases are TGTGCCAGCATCCGGGCGTACCAAGAGACCCAGTACTTC.

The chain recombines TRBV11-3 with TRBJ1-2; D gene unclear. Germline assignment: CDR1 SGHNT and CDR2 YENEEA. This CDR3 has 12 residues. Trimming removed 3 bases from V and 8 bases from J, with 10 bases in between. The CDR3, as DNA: TGTGCCAGCAGCTTGCGAGGTGCGGGCTACACCTTC. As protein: CASSLRGAGYTF.

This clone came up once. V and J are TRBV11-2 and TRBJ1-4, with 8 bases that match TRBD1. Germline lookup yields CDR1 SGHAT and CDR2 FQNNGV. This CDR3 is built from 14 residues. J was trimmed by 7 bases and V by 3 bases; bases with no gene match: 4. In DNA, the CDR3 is TGTGCCAGCAGCTTGAGGCAGGGGGCTGAAAAACTGTTTTTT. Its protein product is CASSLRQGAEKLFF.

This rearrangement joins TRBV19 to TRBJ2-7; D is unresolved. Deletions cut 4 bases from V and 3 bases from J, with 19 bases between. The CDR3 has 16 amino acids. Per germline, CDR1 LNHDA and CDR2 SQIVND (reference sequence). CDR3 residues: CASSNSGPGPFYEQYF. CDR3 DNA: TGTGCCAGTAGTAACTCGGGCCCTGGACCATTCTACGAGCAGTACTTC.

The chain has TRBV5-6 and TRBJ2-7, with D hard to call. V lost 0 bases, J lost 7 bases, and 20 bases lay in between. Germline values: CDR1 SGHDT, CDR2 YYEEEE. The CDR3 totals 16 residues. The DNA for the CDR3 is TGTGCCAGCAGCTTGGGAGAGCCGGCAAGAGTAGGGGAGCAGTACTTC. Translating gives CASSLGEPARVGEQYF.

DNA for the CDR3: TGTGCCAGCAGCGAAGGACAGGCCAGCTCTGGAAACACCATATATTTT. This translates into CASSEGQASSGNTIYF. V gene TRBV5-4 combines with J gene TRBJ1-3, with 7 bases that match TRBD1. This CDR3 spans 16 amino acids. V shed 4 bases, J shed 0 bases, and the junction held 7 bases outside the gene matches. The V gene's germline CDR1 is SGHNT and CDR2 YYREEE (reference sequence).